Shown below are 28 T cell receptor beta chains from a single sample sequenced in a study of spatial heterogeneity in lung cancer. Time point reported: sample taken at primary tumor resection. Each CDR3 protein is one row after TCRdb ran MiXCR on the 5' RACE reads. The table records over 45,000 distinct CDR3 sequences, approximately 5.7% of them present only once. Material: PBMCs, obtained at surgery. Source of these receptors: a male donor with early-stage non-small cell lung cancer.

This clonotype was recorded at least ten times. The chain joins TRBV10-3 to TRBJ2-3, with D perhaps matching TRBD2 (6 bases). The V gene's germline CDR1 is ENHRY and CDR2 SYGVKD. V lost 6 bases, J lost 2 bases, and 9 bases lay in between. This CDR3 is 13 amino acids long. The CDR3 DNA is TGTGCCATCAGACTAGCCAACACAGATACGCAGTATTTT. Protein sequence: CAIRLANTDTQYF.

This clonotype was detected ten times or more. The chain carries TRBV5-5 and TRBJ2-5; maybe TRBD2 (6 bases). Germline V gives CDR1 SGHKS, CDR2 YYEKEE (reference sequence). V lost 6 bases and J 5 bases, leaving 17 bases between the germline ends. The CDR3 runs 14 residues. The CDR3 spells CASTLEEGRETQYF. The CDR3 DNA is TGTGCCAGCACCCTCGAGGAGGGTCGGGAGACCCAGTACTTC.

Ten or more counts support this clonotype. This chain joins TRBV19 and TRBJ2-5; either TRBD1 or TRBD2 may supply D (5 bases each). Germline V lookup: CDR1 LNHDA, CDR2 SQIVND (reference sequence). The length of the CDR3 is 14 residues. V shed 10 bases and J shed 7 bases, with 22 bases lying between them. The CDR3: CATSTADTPWTQYF. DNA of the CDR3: TGTGCCACCTCCACAGCGGACACCCCATGGACCCAGTACTTC. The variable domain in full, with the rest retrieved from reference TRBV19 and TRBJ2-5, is DGGITQSPKYLFRKEGQNVTLSCEQNLNHDAMYWYRQDPGQGLRLIYYSQIVNDFQKGDIAEGYSVSREKKESFPLTVTSAQKNPTAFYLCATSTADTPWTQYFGPGTRLLVL.

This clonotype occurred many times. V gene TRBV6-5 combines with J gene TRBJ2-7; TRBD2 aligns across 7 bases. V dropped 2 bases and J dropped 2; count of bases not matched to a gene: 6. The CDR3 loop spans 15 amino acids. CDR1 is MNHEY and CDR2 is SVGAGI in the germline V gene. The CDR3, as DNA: TGTGCCAGCAGTTACGGGGAGGGTGGAACCTACGAGCAGTACTTC. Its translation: CASSYGEGGTYEQYF.

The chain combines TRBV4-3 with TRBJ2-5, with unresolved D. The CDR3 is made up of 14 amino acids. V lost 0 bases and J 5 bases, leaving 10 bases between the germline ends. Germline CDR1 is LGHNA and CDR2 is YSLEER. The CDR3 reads CASSQDLGMETQYF. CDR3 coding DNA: TGCGCCAGCAGCCAAGATTTAGGCATGGAGACCCAGTACTTC.

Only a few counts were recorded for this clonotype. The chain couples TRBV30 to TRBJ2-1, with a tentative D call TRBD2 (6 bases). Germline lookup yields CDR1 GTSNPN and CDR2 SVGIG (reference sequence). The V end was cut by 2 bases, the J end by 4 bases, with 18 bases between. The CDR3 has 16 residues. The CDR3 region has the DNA TGTGCCTGGAGTCCCAAGTGGGCGGGATATTACAATGAGCAGTTCTTC. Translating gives CAWSPKWAGYYNEQFF.

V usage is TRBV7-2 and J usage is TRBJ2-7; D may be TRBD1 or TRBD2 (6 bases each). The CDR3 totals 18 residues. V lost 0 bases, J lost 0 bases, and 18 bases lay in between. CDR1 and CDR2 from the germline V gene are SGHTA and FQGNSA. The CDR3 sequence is CASSLAGGPALPSYEQYF. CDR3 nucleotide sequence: TGTGCCAGCAGCTTAGCCGGGGGCCCGGCGCTGCCCTCCTACGAGCAGTACTTC.

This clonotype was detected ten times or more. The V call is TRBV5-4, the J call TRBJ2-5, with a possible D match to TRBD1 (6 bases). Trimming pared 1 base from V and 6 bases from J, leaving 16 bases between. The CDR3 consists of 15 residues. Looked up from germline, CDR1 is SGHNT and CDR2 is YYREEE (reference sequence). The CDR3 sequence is CASSLMKGEGKTQYF. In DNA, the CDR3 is TGTGCCAGCAGCTTGATGAAGGGGGAAGGGAAGACCCAGTACTTC.

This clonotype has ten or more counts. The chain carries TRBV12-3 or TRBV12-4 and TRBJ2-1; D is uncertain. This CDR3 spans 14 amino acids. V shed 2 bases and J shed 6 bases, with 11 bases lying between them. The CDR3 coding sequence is TGTGCCAGCAGTTTAACCCAAGACCTCAATGAGCAGTTCTTC. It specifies CASSLTQDLNEQFF.

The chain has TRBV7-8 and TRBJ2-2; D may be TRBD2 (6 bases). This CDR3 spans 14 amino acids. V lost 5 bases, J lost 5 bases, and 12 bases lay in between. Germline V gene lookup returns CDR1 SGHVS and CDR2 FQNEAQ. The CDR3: CASSARGITGELFF. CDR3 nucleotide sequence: TGTGCCAGCAGCGCCCGCGGGATTACCGGGGAGCTGTTTTTT.

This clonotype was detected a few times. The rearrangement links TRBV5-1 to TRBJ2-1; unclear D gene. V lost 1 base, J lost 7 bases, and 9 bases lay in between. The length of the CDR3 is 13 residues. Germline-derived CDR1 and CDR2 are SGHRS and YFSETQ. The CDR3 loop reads CASSLQTANEQFF. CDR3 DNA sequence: TGCGCCAGCAGCTTGCAAACAGCTAATGAGCAGTTCTTC. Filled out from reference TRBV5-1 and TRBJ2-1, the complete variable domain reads KAGVTQTPRYLIKTRGQQVTLSCSPISGHRSVSWYQQTPGQGLQFLFEYFSETQRNKGNFPGRFSGRQFSNSRSEMNVSTLELGDSALYLCASSLQTANEQFFGPGTRLTVL.

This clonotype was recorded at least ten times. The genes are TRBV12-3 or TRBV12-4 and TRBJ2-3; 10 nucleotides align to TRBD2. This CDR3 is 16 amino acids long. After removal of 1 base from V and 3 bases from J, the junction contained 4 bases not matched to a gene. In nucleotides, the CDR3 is TGTGCCAGCAGTTTAGATGGGACTAGCGAAACAGATACGCAGTATTTT. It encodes CASSLDGTSETDTQYF.

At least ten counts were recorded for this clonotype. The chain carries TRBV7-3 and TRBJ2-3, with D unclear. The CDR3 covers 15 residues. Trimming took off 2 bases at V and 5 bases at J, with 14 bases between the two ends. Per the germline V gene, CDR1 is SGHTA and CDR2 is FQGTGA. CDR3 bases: TGTGCCAGCAGCTTAGGAATCCATTTGGGAGATACGCAGTATTTT. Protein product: CASSLGIHLGDTQYF.

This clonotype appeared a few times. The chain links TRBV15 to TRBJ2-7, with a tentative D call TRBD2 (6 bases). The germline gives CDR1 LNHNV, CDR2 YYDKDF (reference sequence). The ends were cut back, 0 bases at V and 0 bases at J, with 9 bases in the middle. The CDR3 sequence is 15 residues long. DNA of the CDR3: TGTGCCACCAGCAGAGATTGGGAGGACTCCTACGAGCAGTACTTC. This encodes CATSRDWEDSYEQYF.

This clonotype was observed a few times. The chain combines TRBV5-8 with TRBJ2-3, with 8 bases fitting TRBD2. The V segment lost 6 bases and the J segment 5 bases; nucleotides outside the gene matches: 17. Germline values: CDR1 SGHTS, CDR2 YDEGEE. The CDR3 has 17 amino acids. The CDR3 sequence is CASTVLQGAGGVDTQYF. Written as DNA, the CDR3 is TGTGCCAGCACCGTTTTGCAGGGCGCGGGAGGTGTAGATACGCAGTATTTT.

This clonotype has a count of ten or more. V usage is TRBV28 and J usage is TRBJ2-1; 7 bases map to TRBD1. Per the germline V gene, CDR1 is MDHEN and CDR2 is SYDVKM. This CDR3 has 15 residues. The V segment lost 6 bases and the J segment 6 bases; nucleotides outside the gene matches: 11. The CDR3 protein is CASSNGQVEGNEQFF. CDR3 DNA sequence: TGTGCCAGCAGCAACGGACAGGTAGAGGGCAATGAGCAGTTCTTC.

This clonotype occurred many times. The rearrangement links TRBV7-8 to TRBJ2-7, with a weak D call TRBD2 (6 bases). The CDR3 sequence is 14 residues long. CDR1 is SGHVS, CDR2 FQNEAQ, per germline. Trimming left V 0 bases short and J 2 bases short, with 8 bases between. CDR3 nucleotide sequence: TGTGCCAGCAGCTTAGCGCAGCGGGCCTACGAGCAGTACTTC. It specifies CASSLAQRAYEQYF.

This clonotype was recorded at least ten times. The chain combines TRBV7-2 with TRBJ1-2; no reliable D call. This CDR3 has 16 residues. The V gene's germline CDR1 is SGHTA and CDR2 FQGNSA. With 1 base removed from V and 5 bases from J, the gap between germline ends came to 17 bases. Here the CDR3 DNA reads TGTGCCAGCAGCTTAGATGGTGGGCGGCTGGTATATGGCTACACCTTC. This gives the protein CASSLDGGRLVYGYTF.

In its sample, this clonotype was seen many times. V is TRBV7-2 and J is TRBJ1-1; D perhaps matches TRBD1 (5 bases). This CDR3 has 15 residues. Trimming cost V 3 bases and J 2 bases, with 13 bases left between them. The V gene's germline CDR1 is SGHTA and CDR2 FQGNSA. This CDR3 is CASSFLGRGNTEAFF. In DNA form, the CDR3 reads TGTGCCAGCAGCTTTCTAGGGAGGGGAAACACTGAAGCTTTCTTT.

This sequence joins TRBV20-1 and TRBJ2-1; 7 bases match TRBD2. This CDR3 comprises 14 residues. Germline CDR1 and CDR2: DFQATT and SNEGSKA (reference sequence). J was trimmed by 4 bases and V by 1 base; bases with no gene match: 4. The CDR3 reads CSARVGLGYNEQFF. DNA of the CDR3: TGCAGTGCTAGAGTCGGACTAGGGTACAATGAGCAGTTCTTC.

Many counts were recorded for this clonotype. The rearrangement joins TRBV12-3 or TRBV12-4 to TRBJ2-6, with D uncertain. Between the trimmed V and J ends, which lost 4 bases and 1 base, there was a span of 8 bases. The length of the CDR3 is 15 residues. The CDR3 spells CASSYAGSGANVLTF. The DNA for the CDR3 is TGTGCCAGCAGTTATGCCGGATCTGGGGCCAACGTCCTGACTTTC.

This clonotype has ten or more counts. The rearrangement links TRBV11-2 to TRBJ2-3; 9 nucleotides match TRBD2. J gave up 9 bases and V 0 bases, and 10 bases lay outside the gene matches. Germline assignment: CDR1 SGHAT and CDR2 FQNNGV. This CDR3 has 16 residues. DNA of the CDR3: TGTGCCAGCAGCTTAGAGGATAGCGGGAGTGGGGAGACGCAGTATTTT. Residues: CASSLEDSGSGETQYF.

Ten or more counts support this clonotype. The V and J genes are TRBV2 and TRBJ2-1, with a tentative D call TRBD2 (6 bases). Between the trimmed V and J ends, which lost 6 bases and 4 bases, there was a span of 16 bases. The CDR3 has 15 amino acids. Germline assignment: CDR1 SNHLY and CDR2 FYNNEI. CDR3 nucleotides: TGTGCCAGCAGGGTGCTCGATAGCGGTTACAATGAGCAGTTCTTC. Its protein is CASRVLDSGYNEQFF.

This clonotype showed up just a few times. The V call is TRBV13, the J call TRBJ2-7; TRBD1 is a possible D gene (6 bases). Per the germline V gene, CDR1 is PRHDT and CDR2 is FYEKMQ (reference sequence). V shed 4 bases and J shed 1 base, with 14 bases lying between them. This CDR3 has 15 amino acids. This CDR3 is CASSSRQASSYEQYF. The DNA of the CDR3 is TGTGCCAGCAGCTCCCGACAGGCCTCATCCTACGAGCAGTACTTC.

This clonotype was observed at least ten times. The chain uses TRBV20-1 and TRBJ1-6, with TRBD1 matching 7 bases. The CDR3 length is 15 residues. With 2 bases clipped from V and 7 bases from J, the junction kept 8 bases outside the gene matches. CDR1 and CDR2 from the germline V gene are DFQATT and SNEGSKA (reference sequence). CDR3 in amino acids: CSARQNRGENSPLHF. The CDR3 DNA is TGCAGTGCTAGACAAAACAGGGGAGAGAATTCACCCCTCCACTTT.

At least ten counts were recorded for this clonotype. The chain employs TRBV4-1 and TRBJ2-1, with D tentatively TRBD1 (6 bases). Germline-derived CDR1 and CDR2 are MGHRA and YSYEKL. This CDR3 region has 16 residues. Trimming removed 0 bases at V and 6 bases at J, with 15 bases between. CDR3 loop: CASSQDRGSIFNEQFF. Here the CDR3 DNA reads TGCGCCAGCAGCCAAGACAGGGGCTCTATCTTCAATGAGCAGTTCTTC.

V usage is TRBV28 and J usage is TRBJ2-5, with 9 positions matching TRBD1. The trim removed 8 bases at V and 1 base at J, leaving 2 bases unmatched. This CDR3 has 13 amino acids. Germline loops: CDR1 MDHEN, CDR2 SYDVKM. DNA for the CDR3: TGTGCCAGCCGGGACAGGGCCCAAGAGACCCAGTACTTC. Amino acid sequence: CASRDRAQETQYF.

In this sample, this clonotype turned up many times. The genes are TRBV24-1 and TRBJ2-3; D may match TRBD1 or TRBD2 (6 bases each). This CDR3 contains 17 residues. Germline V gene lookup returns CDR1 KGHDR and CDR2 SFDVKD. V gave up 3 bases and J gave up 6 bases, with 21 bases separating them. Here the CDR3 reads CATSDRVVGGPRDTQYF. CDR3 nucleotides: TGTGCCACCAGTGATCGCGTCGTGGGGGGCCCTCGGGATACGCAGTATTTT.